These 32 T cell receptor beta chains were sequenced from one sample in a study of Ad26.COV2.S vaccination and SARS-CoV-2 variants. TCRdb's copy holds only in-frame clones and misses some; the assay was immunoSEQ multiplex PCR. The table has 360,000 or so clones, approximately 89% seen once. Indicated treatment: approximately 18 received Ad26.COV2.S at low or high dose, single or two shots; about 5 received placebo; per-sample allocation not given. Sampling took place 63 days after the first vaccine or placebo injection. The sample was peripheral blood, taken in a trial of Ad26.COV2.S vaccine versus placebo. These receptors were obtained from a person between 18 and 65 years old who received the Ad26.COV2.S COVID-19 vaccine or a placebo.

This clone was seen a single time. This chain joins TRBV11-3 and TRBJ2-3; D may correspond to TRBD1 or TRBD2 (6 bases each). The V end was cut by 4 bases, the J end by 3 bases, with 14 bases between. CDR3 length: 15 amino acids. The germline V gene has CDR1 SGHNT and CDR2 YENEEA. CDR3 protein: CASSSRTGATDTQYF. The CDR3 coding sequence is TGTGCCAGCAGCTCCCGGACGGGGGCTACAGATACGCAGTATTTT. Looking up the rest from reference TRBV11-3 and TRBJ2-3 gives the full variable domain: EAGVVQSPRYKIIEKKQPVAFWCNPISGHNTLYWYLQNLGQGPELLIRYENEEAVDDSQLPKDRFSAERLKGVDSTLKIQPAELGDSAVYLCASSSRTGATDTQYFGPGTRLTVL.

The chain has TRBV7-6 and TRBJ2-1, with D perhaps matching TRBD2 (6 bases). This CDR3 is 12 amino acids long. The V gene lost 8 bases and the J gene lost 5 bases, with 10 bases spanning the gap. CDR1 SGHVS and CDR2 FNYEAQ come from the germline V gene. CDR3 loop: CASRDSDNEQFF. CDR3 DNA: TGTGCCAGCCGGGACTCAGACAATGAGCAGTTCTTC.

This clone was counted once. V usage is TRBV28 and J usage is TRBJ2-7, with 7 bases lining up with TRBD1. Trimming cost V 4 bases and J 1 base; bases outside gene matches: 7. The CDR3 totals 15 residues. The germline CDR1 and CDR2 sequences are MDHEN and SYDVKM. In DNA form, the CDR3 reads TGTGCCAGCAGTTCCAACCGGGACAGATCCTACGAGCAGTACTTC. Amino acids: CASSSNRDRSYEQYF. Based on the CDR3 plus reference TRBV28 and TRBJ2-7, the full variable domain is DVKVTQSSRYLVKRTGEKVFLECVQDMDHENMFWYRQDPGLGLRLIYFSYDVKMKEKGDIPEGYSVSREKKERFSLILESASTNQTSMYLCASSSNRDRSYEQYFGPGTRLTVT.

V is TRBV12-3 or TRBV12-4 and J is TRBJ1-5, with 8 bases that match TRBD1. Trimming removed 8 bases from V and 9 bases from J; junction bases left unmatched: 9. The CDR3 spans 13 residues. The chain's CDR3 is CASADRAHGPQHF. The CDR3 DNA is TGTGCCAGCGCGGACAGGGCACATGGGCCCCAGCATTTT.

The CDR3 is CASSYSAGPANTEAFF. The CDR3 DNA reads as TGTGCCAGCAGTTACTCAGCGGGACCCGCGAACACTGAAGCTTTCTTT. V gene TRBV6-5 combines with J gene TRBJ1-1, with D possibly matching TRBD1 (5 bases). Trimming took 0 bases from V and 1 from J, leaving 12 bases between them. This CDR3 is 16 amino acids long. Germline values: CDR1 MNHEY, CDR2 SVGAGI.

The chain carries TRBV12-5 and TRBJ1-5, with 9 bases identical to TRBD1. The CDR3 has 14 amino acids. Looked up from germline, CDR1 is LGHNT and CDR2 is FRNRAP. The J segment lost 6 bases and the V segment lost 4 bases, leaving 4 bases of the junction unmatched. CDR3 DNA: TGTGCTAGTGGTTCAGGACAGGGGAGTCAGCCCCAGCATTTT. Its translation is CASGSGQGSQPQHF.

This CDR3 is CASSYGTGPGPSGYGYTF. The CDR3 DNA sequence: TGTGCCAGCAGCTACGGCACGGGCCCCGGCCCGTCCGGCTATGGCTACACCTTC. The J gene is TRBJ1-2, the V gene TRBV11-2; D is ambiguous. The germline V gene encodes CDR1 SGHAT and CDR2 FQNNGV. V lost 4 bases and J lost 4, with 25 bases in between. This CDR3 is built from 18 residues.

The J gene is TRBJ2-3, the V gene TRBV29-1; D is possibly TRBD1 (5 bases). The V gene lost 3 bases and the J gene lost 2 bases, with 18 bases spanning the gap. This CDR3 spans 16 amino acids. The germline gives CDR1 SQVTM, CDR2 ANQGSEA. The CDR3 coding sequence is TGCAGCGTTGAGATGTCAGGGTGGTTTTACACAGATACGCAGTATTTT. Protein product: CSVEMSGWFYTDTQYF.

The table lists this clone with a count of one. The rearrangement links TRBV18 to TRBJ2-1, with TRBD2 identical over 12 bases. Germline V gene data show CDR1 as KGHSH and CDR2 as LQKENI. The CDR3 length is 14 residues. With V trimmed by 6 bases and J by 12 bases, 9 bases remained unmatched. The CDR3 loop reads CASSTTSGRWGQFF. The CDR3 DNA is TGTGCCAGCTCTACGACTAGCGGGAGATGGGGGCAGTTCTTC.

The chain couples TRBV7-9 to TRBJ1-2; TRBD1 matches 7 bases. The CDR3 sequence is 12 residues long. CDR1 is SEHNR, CDR2 FQNEAQ, per germline (reference sequence). The V and J ends lost 6 bases and 7 bases, in that order; junction bases with no gene match: 5. For the CDR3, the DNA is TGTGCCAGCAGGCCAGGGGGGGGTGGCTACACCTTC. Its translation is CASRPGGGGYTF.

V usage is TRBV5-1 and J usage is TRBJ2-5; possibly TRBD2 for D (5 bases). V was clipped by 0 bases and J by 2 bases, with 14 bases between them. This CDR3 has 16 residues. Germline V gene lookup returns CDR1 SGHRS and CDR2 YFSETQ. The CDR3 region is CASSLAEGNPQETQYF. In DNA, the CDR3 is TGCGCCAGCAGCTTGGCCGAGGGAAATCCTCAAGAGACCCAGTACTTC.

V and J are TRBV7-2 and TRBJ2-7, with 9 bases fitting TRBD1. V shed 7 bases and J 5 bases; nucleotides not matched to a gene: 9. Germline lookup yields CDR1 SGHTA and CDR2 FQGNSA. This CDR3 has 14 amino acids. The chain's CDR3 is CASTLGTGFDEQYF. CDR3 nucleotides: TGTGCCAGCACCCTGGGGACAGGGTTCGACGAGCAGTACTTC.

This sequence joins TRBV3-1 (or the pseudogene TRBV3-2) and TRBJ2-7; D call uncertain. The CDR3 loop spans 14 amino acids. Germline V gene sequence: CDR1 LGHDT, CDR2 YNNKEL (reference sequence). Trimming removed 1 base from V and 0 bases from J, with 7 bases in between. The CDR3 loop is CASSQGPASYEQYF. CDR3 nucleotides: TGTGCCAGCAGCCAAGGACCAGCCTCCTACGAGCAGTACTTC.

This chain links TRBV5-1 with TRBJ2-2; D may be TRBD2 (5 bases). The V end was cut by 3 bases, the J end by 3 bases, with 12 bases between. Germline lookup yields CDR1 SGHRS and CDR2 YFSETQ. The CDR3 is made up of 15 amino acids. The DNA for the CDR3 is TGCGCCAGCAGCTCAGCGGTTCCTGACACCGGGGAGCTGTTTTTT. Its protein product is CASSSAVPDTGELFF.

The J gene is TRBJ2-7, the V gene TRBV7-2; D tentatively fits TRBD1 or TRBD2 (5 bases each). Per germline, CDR1 SGHTA and CDR2 FQGNSA. This CDR3 comprises 13 residues. V was shortened by 4 bases and J by 2 bases, with 9 bases between the two germline ends. The DNA for the CDR3 is TGTGCCAGCAGCTGGGACGGGACCTACGAGCAGTACTTC. It specifies CASSWDGTYEQYF.

This chain connects TRBV14 to TRBJ2-7; D remains unclear. The CDR3 consists of 12 residues. Germline V gives CDR1 SGHDN, CDR2 FVKESK. The germline V and J ends were trimmed by 1 base and 4 bases, with 5 bases remaining between them. CDR3 sequence reads: CASSQVRYEQYF. Here the CDR3 DNA reads TGTGCCAGCAGCCAAGTTAGGTACGAGCAGTACTTC.

The chain uses TRBV29-1 and TRBJ2-1; D possibly uses TRBD1 or TRBD2 (6 bases each). V was trimmed by 4 bases and J by 5 bases, leaving 18 bases between them. The germline V gene encodes CDR1 SQVTM and CDR2 ANQGSEA. The CDR3 covers 15 residues. This chain's CDR3 is CSVGGGRGSNNEQFF. The CDR3 DNA reads TGCAGCGTTGGAGGGGGGCGAGGTTCAAACAATGAGCAGTTCTTC.

The genes are TRBV6-5 and TRBJ2-7; a weak D match, TRBD1 (5 bases). V gave up 10 bases and J gave up 0 bases, with 10 bases separating them. The germline gives CDR1 MNHEY, CDR2 SVGAGI. The CDR3 totals 12 residues. For the CDR3, the DNA is TGTGCCACAGGGATTCGCTCCTACGAGCAGTACTTC. It codes for CATGIRSYEQYF.

The chain uses TRBV10-3 and TRBJ2-1, with a possible D match to TRBD2 (6 bases). The CDR3 length is 13 residues. Trimming shortened V by 8 bases and J by 7 bases, and 15 bases separated the two germline ends. Germline V CDR1 and CDR2: ENHRY, SYGVKD. The CDR3 loop is CAIGTSTGNEQFF. In DNA form, the CDR3 reads TGTGCCATCGGAACTAGCACGGGGAATGAGCAGTTCTTC.

The chain employs TRBV18 and TRBJ1-4, with 8 nucleotides matching TRBD1. The CDR3 has 13 amino acids. Looked up from germline, CDR1 is KGHSH and CDR2 is LQKENI. V was clipped by 3 bases and J by 8 bases; unmatched bases: 2. The CDR3 protein is CASSPTGGEKLFF. The CDR3 nucleotides read TGTGCCAGCTCACCCACAGGGGGAGAAAAACTGTTTTTT.

This clone occurred once. The rearrangement links TRBV14 to TRBJ2-7, with 9 bases lining up with TRBD2. The CDR3 totals 15 residues. Germline V gene lookup returns CDR1 SGHDN and CDR2 FVKESK. V shed 5 bases and J 0 bases; nucleotides not matched to a gene: 5. CDR3: CASSSQREASYEQYF. The CDR3 DNA sequence: TGTGCCAGCAGCTCCCAGCGGGAGGCCTCCTACGAGCAGTACTTC.

The chain carries TRBV20-1 and TRBJ2-1; D uncertain. The CDR3 length is 11 residues. The germline CDR1 and CDR2 sequences are DFQATT and SNEGSKA (reference sequence). V lost 3 bases and J lost 10, with 10 bases in between. CDR3: CSARSDAEQFF. As DNA, the CDR3 is TGCAGTGCTAGGTCCGACGCCGAGCAGTTCTTC.

V gene TRBV5-1 combines with J gene TRBJ1-6; D possibly corresponds to TRBD1 (5 bases). CDR1 and CDR2 (germline): SGHRS, YFSETQ. The CDR3 totals 13 residues. Trimming shortened V by 2 bases and J by 7 bases, and 7 bases separated the two germline ends. The CDR3 loop is CASSFGQNSPLHF. The CDR3 DNA is TGCGCCAGCAGCTTTGGACAAAATTCACCCCTCCACTTT.

The genes are TRBV7-2 and TRBJ1-3, with a tentative D call TRBD1 (5 bases). In germline, CDR1 is SGHTA, CDR2 FQGNSA. Trimming shortened V by 5 bases and J by 7 bases, and 18 bases separated the two germline ends. The CDR3 consists of 15 residues. CDR3 in amino acids: CASSPTGTYSNTIYF. In DNA, the CDR3 is TGTGCCAGCAGCCCTACCGGGACGTACAGCAACACCATATATTTT.

Note on this clone: The same CDR3 arises from other DNA sequences in this sample as well. The gene calls are TRBV6-5 and TRBJ1-4; D remains ambiguous. The germline gives CDR1 MNHEY, CDR2 SVGAGI. The ends were cut back, 8 bases at V and 5 bases at J, with 9 bases in the middle. The CDR3 contains 12 residues. The CDR3 DNA follows: TGTGCCAGCGGCCGGGCGAATGAAAAACTGTTTTTT. Encoded protein: CASGRANEKLFF.

The chain is built from TRBV11-2 and TRBJ2-1; 13 nucleotides line up with TRBD2. The V segment lost 5 bases and the J segment 7 bases; nucleotides outside the gene matches: 5. CDR3 length: 15 residues. CDR1 is SGHAT, CDR2 FQNNGV, per germline. In nucleotides, the CDR3 is TGTGCCAGCAGCCTATTGACTAGCGGGAGGAATGAGCAGTTCTTC. This encodes CASSLLTSGRNEQFF.

This chain connects TRBV6-1 to TRBJ2-5; TRBD1 matches at 8 bases. V shed 3 bases and J 6 bases; nucleotides not matched to a gene: 3. The CDR3 extends over 13 amino acids. Germline-derived CDR1 and CDR2 are MNHNS and SASEGT. The CDR3 DNA reads as TGTGCCAGCAGTGAGAGACAGGGGAAGACCCAGTACTTC. Translation: CASSERQGKTQYF.

The genes are TRBV28 and TRBJ2-1; D may be TRBD2 (5 bases). Germline V gene data show CDR1 as MDHEN and CDR2 as SYDVKM. V lost 7 bases to trimming and J lost 5 bases, with 18 bases between them. This CDR3 is built from 15 residues. CDR3 coding DNA: TGTGCCAGCATGGGTGGGTCAGAAGCGGACAATGAGCAGTTCTTC. It yields the protein CASMGGSEADNEQFF.

The rearrangement links TRBV6-5 to TRBJ2-7, with TRBD2 matching over 11 bases. The CDR3 spans 15 residues. J was trimmed by 5 bases and V by 7 bases; bases with no gene match: 10. Germline values: CDR1 MNHEY, CDR2 SVGAGI. The CDR3 coding sequence is TGTGCCAGCACGAAATATAGCGGGAGGGCCGACGAGCAGTACTTC. Its protein is CASTKYSGRADEQYF.

The gene calls are TRBV27 and TRBJ2-7; 12 nucleotides line up with TRBD2. V dropped 5 bases and J dropped 2; count of bases not matched to a gene: 7. Germline V gene lookup returns CDR1 MNHEY and CDR2 SMNVEV (reference sequence). This CDR3 is 16 amino acids long. The CDR3 sequence: CASSPLTSGSAYEQYF. CDR3 in DNA: TGTGCCAGCAGTCCCCTGACTAGCGGGAGCGCCTACGAGCAGTACTTC.

The gene calls are TRBV19 and TRBJ1-4; 8 nucleotides align to TRBD1. Germline trimming cut 3 bases from V and 7 bases from J; bases unmatched to any gene: 7. CDR1 is LNHDA, CDR2 SQIVND, per germline (reference sequence). The CDR3 runs 15 residues. CDR3 coding DNA: TGTGCCAGTAGTATGGCCAGGGGGCGGTCTGAAAAACTGTTTTTT. This encodes CASSMARGRSEKLFF.

V gene TRBV2 combines with J gene TRBJ1-4; the D is unclear. Per the germline V gene, CDR1 is SNHLY and CDR2 is FYNNEI. Trimming removed 5 bases at V and 3 bases at J, with 10 bases between. The CDR3 is 14 amino acids. The DNA of the CDR3 is TGTGCCAGCAGTTTCGTCGGGTCTAATGAAAAACTGTTTTTT. This gives the protein CASSFVGSNEKLFF.